The 20 T cell receptor beta chains presented below share a single source sample, sequenced in a study of blood T cell repertoires in COVID-19. Assay: immunoSEQ multiplex PCR; the TCRdb copy retains only in-frame clones and omits some. The data contain some 220,000 clones, 70% to 90% of them singletons. Sequencing was done on a sample of peripheral blood. The receptors come from a man aged 50-60 years who had recovered from COVID-19.

The genes are TRBV20-1 and TRBJ2-7; TRBD2 agrees at 8 bases. CDR3 size: 13 residues. Germline V CDR1 and CDR2: DFQATT, SNEGSKA (reference sequence). V lost 3 bases and J lost 3; bases outside the gene matches: 4. The DNA for the CDR3 is TGCAGTGCTAGTATCCGGGAGGGCTACGAGCAGTACTTC. Translated: CSASIREGYEQYF.

In DNA, the CDR3 is TGTGCCACCAGTGATTTGGCGGACAGGGCCACAGATACGCAGTATTTT. As protein: CATSDLADRATDTQYF. The rearrangement uses TRBV24-1 and TRBJ2-3; 8 positions agree with TRBD1. This CDR3 spans 16 amino acids. The trim removed 0 bases at V and 2 bases at J, leaving 3 bases unmatched. Germline V CDR1 and CDR2: KGHDR, SFDVKD.

The CDR3 region has the DNA TGTGCCAGCAGTCTCGGACAGTTCGTTAGCTACGAGCAGTACTTC. Translation gives CASSLGQFVSYEQYF. The chain joins TRBV6-5 to TRBJ2-7; tentative D call: TRBD1 (6 bases). The V and J ends lost 5 bases and 3 bases respectively, with 17 bases between them. In germline, CDR1 is MNHEY, CDR2 SVGAGI. The CDR3 has 15 amino acids.

This chain uses TRBV7-2 with TRBJ2-3, with D hard to call. The germline V gene encodes CDR1 SGHTA and CDR2 FQGNSA. Trimming removed 4 bases from V and 5 bases from J, with 7 bases in between. The CDR3 totals 12 residues. The CDR3 bases are TGTGCCAGCAGCTCAACAAGAGATACGCAGTATTTT. This codes for CASSSTRDTQYF.

V is TRBV11-3 and J is TRBJ2-2, with TRBD1 matching 10 bases. J lost 3 bases, V lost 3 bases, and 1 base had no gene match. Germline CDR1 SGHNT, CDR2 YENEEA. This CDR3 is built from 15 residues. The DNA of the CDR3 is TGTGCCAGCAGCTTTGGGACAGGGGACACCGGGGAGCTGTTTTTT. This encodes CASSFGTGDTGELFF.

The chain carries TRBV11-2 and TRBJ2-7; the D gene is possibly TRBD1 (5 bases). This CDR3 has 15 amino acids. CDR1 is SGHAT, CDR2 FQNNGV, per germline. Trimming took off 7 bases at V and 0 bases at J, with 16 bases between the two ends. In DNA form, the CDR3 reads TGTGCCAGCATCAAAGGGGCAACCTACTCCTACGAGCAGTACTTC. Translation: CASIKGATYSYEQYF.

This sequence joins TRBV28 and TRBJ1-4, with a possible D match to TRBD1 (6 bases). Germline CDR1 MDHEN, CDR2 SYDVKM. The V and J ends lost 6 bases and 3 bases respectively, with 11 bases between them. The CDR3 sequence is 14 residues long. CDR3 in DNA: TGTGCCAGCAGGTTAGCAGGGGCTAATGAAAAACTGTTTTTT. Translated, it gives CASRLAGANEKLFF.

The chain has TRBV4-2 and TRBJ1-1; D gene ambiguous. The CDR3 loop spans 15 amino acids. V lost 0 bases, J lost 1 base, and 9 bases lay in between. Germline-derived CDR1 and CDR2 are LGHNA and YNFKEQ. The CDR3 DNA sequence: TGTGCCAGCAGCCAAGATTGGGCTTCGAACACTGAAGCTTTCTTT. It yields the protein CASSQDWASNTEAFF.

The table lists this clone with a few counts. The chain has TRBV5-1 and TRBJ1-2; 7 nucleotides line up with TRBD1. Trimming cost V 0 bases and J 6 bases; bases outside gene matches: 14. This CDR3 spans 17 amino acids. Germline CDR1 is SGHRS and CDR2 is YFSETQ. The CDR3 here is CASSLGRYRGVSDGYTF. CDR3 nucleotides: TGCGCCAGCAGCTTGGGAAGGTACAGGGGCGTTTCAGATGGCTACACCTTC.

This chain joins TRBV19 and TRBJ2-1; the match to TRBD2 covers 11 bases. Trimming cost V 1 base and J 6 bases; bases outside gene matches: 2. CDR1 and CDR2 (germline): LNHDA, SQIVND (reference sequence). This CDR3 contains 15 residues. The CDR3 loop reads CASSIGLAGGNEQFF. The CDR3 bases are TGTGCCAGTAGTATAGGGCTAGCGGGGGGCAATGAGCAGTTCTTC.

The rearrangement joins TRBV11-2 to TRBJ1-4; maybe TRBD1 (5 bases). This CDR3 contains 16 residues. Deletions cut 7 bases from V and 1 base from J, with 16 bases between. Germline V gene data show CDR1 as SGHAT and CDR2 as FQNNGV. The CDR3 region has the DNA TGTGCCAGCACCCTAAAGCCAGGGCGAACTAATGAAAAACTGTTTTTT. Its translation is CASTLKPGRTNEKLFF. Variable domain in full (rest from reference TRBV11-2 and TRBJ1-4): EAGVAQSPRYKIIEKRQSVAFWCNPISGHATLYWYQQILGQGPKLLIQFQNNGVVDDSQLPKDRFSAERLKGVDSTLKIQPAKLEDSAVYLCASTLKPGRTNEKLFFGSGTQLSVL.

The chain has TRBV7-2 and TRBJ1-3, with 7 bases aligning to TRBD1. V shed 5 bases, J shed 0 bases, and the junction held 1 base outside the gene matches. CDR1 is SGHTA and CDR2 is FQGNSA in the germline V gene. The CDR3 totals 14 residues. This chain's CDR3 is CASSRDSSGNTIYF. CDR3 sequence (DNA): TGTGCCAGCAGCCGGGACAGCTCTGGAAACACCATATATTTT.

The V gene is TRBV7-2, the J gene TRBJ1-5; no firm D call. Trimming left V 1 base short and J 2 bases short, with 9 bases between. The CDR3 covers 15 residues. Per the germline V gene, CDR1 is SGHTA and CDR2 is FQGNSA. DNA for the CDR3: TGTGCCAGCAGCTTAGTGGTTCAGGGCAATCAGCCCCAGCATTTT. As protein: CASSLVVQGNQPQHF. Full variable domain (outside the CDR3, taken from reference TRBV7-2 and TRBJ1-5): GAGVSQSPSNKVTEKGKDVELRCDPISGHTALYWYRQSLGQGLEFLIYFQGNSAPDKSGLPSDRFSAERTGGSVSTLTIQRTQQEDSAVYLCASSLVVQGNQPQHFGDGTRLSIL.

This rearrangement joins TRBV12-3 or TRBV12-4 to TRBJ2-5, with D perhaps TRBD2 (6 bases). CDR3 length equals 13 residues. V was cut by 3 bases and J by 3 bases, with 8 bases left in between. In DNA form, the CDR3 reads TGTGCCAGCAGTTTCTGGGGGGAAGAGACCCAGTACTTC. This gives the protein CASSFWGEETQYF.

The V gene is TRBV5-1, the J gene TRBJ1-1; 7 positions agree with TRBD1. V gave up 3 bases and J gave up 2 bases; unmatched junction bases: 10. The germline V gene has CDR1 SGHRS and CDR2 YFSETQ. The CDR3 is 16 amino acids. The DNA of the CDR3 is TGCGCCAGCAGCTACCAGACAGGGAGGTTTAACACTGAAGCTTTCTTT. It is translated as CASSYQTGRFNTEAFF.

The chain uses TRBV28 and TRBJ2-7, with 8 bases that match TRBD2. Germline V lookup: CDR1 MDHEN, CDR2 SYDVKM. The trim removed 2 bases at V and 4 bases at J, leaving 1 base unmatched. The CDR3 is 13 residues long. The CDR3 is CASSLLAGYEQYF. As DNA, the CDR3 is TGTGCCAGCAGTTTACTAGCGGGTTACGAGCAGTACTTC.

This chain's CDR3 is CAISEGTGGPMWELFF. The CDR3 DNA reads as TGTGCCATCAGTGAAGGGACAGGGGGTCCCATGTGGGAGCTGTTTTTT. V gene TRBV10-3 combines with J gene TRBJ2-2, with 11 bases identical to TRBD1. Trimming at V came to 3 bases and at J to 9 bases, leaving 9 bases not matched to a gene. The CDR3 covers 16 residues. Germline-derived CDR1 and CDR2 are ENHRY and SYGVKD.

The chain combines TRBV10-1 with TRBJ2-1, with TRBD2 identical over 9 bases. CDR3 length: 14 residues. The V segment lost 2 bases and the J segment 9 bases; nucleotides outside the gene matches: 5. Germline CDR1 reads WNHNN; CDR2 reads SYGVQD (reference sequence). CDR3 region: CASSEHGLAFEQFF. The DNA of the CDR3 is TGCGCCAGCAGTGAGCACGGACTAGCGTTTGAGCAGTTCTTC.

The rearrangement joins TRBV28 to TRBJ2-5, with 8 bases identical to TRBD2. The germline V gene encodes CDR1 MDHEN and CDR2 SYDVKM. V was pared by 5 bases and J by 5 bases, with 22 bases of the junction left unmatched. This CDR3 comprises 19 residues. The CDR3 bases are TGTGCCAGCAGTCCCATCCCACCCGGGACTAGAGGCGAAGAGGAGACCCAGTACTTC. It codes for CASSPIPPGTRGEEETQYF.

This clone has just one count. CDR3 amino acids: CASAGVSYTEAFF. Here the CDR3 DNA reads TGCGCCAGCGCTGGAGTTTCGTACACTGAAGCTTTCTTT. The chain is built from TRBV5-1 and TRBJ1-1; D is unclear. Germline V gene lookup returns CDR1 SGHRS and CDR2 YFSETQ. Between the trimmed V and J ends, which lost 7 bases and 3 bases, there was a span of 13 bases. The CDR3 has 13 residues.